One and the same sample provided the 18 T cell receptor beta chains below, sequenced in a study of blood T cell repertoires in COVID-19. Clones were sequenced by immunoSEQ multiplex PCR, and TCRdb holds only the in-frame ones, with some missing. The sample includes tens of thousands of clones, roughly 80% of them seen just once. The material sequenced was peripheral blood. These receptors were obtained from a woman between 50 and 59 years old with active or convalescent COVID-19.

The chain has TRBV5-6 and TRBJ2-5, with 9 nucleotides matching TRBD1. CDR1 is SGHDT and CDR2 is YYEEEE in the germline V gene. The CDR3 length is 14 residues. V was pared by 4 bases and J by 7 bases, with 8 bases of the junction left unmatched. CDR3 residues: CASSVGQGRVTQYF. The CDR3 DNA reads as TGTGCCAGCAGCGTCGGACAGGGGCGGGTGACCCAGTACTTC.

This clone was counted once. Written as DNA, the CDR3 is TGTGCCAGCAGTGGGACTAGCCGGAGGGGAAACAATGAGCAGTTCTTC. This translates into CASSGTSRRGNNEQFF. The rearrangement joins TRBV2 to TRBJ2-1; 8 bases are shared with TRBD2. This CDR3 region has 16 residues. V lost 4 bases and J lost 5; bases outside the gene matches: 10. Germline CDR1 is SNHLY and CDR2 is FYNNEI.

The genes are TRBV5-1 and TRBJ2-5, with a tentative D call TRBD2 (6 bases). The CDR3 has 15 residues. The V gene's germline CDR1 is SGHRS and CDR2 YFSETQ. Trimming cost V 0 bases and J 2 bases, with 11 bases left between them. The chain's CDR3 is CASSLAASAQETQYF. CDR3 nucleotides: TGCGCCAGCAGCTTGGCGGCTAGCGCACAAGAGACCCAGTACTTC.

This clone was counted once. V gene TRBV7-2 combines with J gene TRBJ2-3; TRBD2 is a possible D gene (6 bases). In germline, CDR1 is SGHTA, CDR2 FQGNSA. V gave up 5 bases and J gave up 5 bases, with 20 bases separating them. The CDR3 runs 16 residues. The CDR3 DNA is TGTGCCAGCAGCACAATGGGGACTCCCTCGGGAGATACGCAGTATTTT. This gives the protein CASSTMGTPSGDTQYF.

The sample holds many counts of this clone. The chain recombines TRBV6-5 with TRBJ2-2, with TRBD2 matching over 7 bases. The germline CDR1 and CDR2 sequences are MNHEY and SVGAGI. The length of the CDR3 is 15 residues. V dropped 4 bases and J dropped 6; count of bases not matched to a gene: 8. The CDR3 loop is CASSWGGAGSGELFF. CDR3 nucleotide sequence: TGTGCCAGCAGTTGGGGGGGAGCGGGGTCCGGGGAGCTGTTTTTT.

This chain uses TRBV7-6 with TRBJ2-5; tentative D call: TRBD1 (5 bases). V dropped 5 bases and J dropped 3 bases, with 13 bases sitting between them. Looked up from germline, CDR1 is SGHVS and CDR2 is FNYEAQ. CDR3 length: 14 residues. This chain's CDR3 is CASSPWTYEETQYF. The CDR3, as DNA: TGTGCCAGCAGCCCTTGGACATACGAAGAGACCCAGTACTTC.

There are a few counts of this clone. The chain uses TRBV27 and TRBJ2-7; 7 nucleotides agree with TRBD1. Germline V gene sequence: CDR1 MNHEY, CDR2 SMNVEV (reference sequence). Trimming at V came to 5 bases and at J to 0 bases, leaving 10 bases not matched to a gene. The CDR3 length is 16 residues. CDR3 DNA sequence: TGTGCCAGCAGTCCCGGAGTCGGACAGGCCTCCTACGAGCAGTACTTC. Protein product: CASSPGVGQASYEQYF.

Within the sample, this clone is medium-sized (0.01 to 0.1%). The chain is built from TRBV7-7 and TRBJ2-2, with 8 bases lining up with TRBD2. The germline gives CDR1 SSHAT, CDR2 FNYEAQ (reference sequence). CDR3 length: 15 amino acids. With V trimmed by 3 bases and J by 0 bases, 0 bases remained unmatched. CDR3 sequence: CASSLGLANTGELFF. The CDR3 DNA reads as TGTGCCAGCAGCTTGGGACTAGCGAACACCGGGGAGCTGTTTTTT. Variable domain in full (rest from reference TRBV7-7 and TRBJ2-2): GAGVSQSPRYKVTKRGQDVTLRCDPISSHATLYWYQQALGQGPEFLTYFNYEAQPDKSGLPSDRFSAERPEGSISTLTIQRTEQRDSAMYRCASSLGLANTGELFFGEGSRLTVL.

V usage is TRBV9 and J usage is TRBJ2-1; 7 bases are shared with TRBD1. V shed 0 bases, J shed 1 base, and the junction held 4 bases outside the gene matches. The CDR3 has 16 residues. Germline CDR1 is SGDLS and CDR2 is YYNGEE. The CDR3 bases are TGTGCCAGCAGCGTAGGGGGCAGGGGGTCCTACAATGAGCAGTTCTTC. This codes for CASSVGGRGSYNEQFF.

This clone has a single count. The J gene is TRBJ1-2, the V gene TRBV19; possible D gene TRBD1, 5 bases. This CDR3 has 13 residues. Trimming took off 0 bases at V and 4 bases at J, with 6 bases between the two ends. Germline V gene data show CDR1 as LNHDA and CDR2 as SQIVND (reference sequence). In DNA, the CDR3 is TGTGCCAGTAGTATAGACAGGGTCTATGGCTACACCTTC. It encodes CASSIDRVYGYTF.

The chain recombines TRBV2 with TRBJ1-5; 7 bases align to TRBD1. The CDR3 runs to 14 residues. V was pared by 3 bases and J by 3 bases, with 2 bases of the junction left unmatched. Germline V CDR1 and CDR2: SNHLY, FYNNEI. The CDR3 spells CASSDRGNNQPQHF. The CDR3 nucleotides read TGTGCCAGCAGTGACAGGGGGAACAATCAGCCCCAGCATTTT.

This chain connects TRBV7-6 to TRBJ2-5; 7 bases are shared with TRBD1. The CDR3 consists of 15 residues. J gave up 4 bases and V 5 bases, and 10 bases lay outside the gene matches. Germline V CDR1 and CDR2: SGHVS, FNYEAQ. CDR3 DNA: TGTGCCAGCAGCCCCCGACAGGGAAGAGGAGAGACCCAGTACTTC. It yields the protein CASSPRQGRGETQYF.

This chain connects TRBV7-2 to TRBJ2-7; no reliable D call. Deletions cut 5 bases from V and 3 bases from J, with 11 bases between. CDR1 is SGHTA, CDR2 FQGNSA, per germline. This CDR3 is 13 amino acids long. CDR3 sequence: CASSLFAVYEQYF. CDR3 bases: TGTGCCAGCAGCCTTTTCGCGGTCTACGAGCAGTACTTC.

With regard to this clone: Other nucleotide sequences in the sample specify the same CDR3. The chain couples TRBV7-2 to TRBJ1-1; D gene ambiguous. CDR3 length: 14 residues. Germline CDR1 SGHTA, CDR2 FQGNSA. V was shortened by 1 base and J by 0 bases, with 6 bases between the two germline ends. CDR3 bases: TGTGCCAGCAGCTTAGGAACGGTGAACACTGAAGCTTTCTTT. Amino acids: CASSLGTVNTEAFF. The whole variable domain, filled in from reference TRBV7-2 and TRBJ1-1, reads GAGVSQSPSNKVTEKGKDVELRCDPISGHTALYWYRQSLGQGLEFLIYFQGNSAPDKSGLPSDRFSAERTGGSVSTLTIQRTQQEDSAVYLCASSLGTVNTEAFFGQGTRLTVV.

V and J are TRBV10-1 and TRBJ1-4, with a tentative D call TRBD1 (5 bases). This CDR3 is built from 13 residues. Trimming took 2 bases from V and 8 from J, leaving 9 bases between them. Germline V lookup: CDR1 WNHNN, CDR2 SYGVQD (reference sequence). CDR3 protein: CASSEGRGEKLFF. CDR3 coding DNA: TGCGCCAGCAGTGAGGGGAGGGGAGAAAAACTGTTTTTT.

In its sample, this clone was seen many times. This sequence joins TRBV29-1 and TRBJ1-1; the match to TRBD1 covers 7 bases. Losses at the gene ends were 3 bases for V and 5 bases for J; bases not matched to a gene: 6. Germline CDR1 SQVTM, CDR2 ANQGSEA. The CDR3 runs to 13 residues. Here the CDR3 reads CSVDPTGETEAFF. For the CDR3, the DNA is TGCAGCGTTGACCCAACAGGGGAAACTGAAGCTTTCTTT.

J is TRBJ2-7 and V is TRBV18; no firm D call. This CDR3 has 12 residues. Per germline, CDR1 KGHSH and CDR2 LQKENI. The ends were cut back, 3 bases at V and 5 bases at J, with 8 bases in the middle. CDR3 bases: TGTGCCAGCTCACCGCGAGACAACGAGCAGTACTTC. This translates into CASSPRDNEQYF.

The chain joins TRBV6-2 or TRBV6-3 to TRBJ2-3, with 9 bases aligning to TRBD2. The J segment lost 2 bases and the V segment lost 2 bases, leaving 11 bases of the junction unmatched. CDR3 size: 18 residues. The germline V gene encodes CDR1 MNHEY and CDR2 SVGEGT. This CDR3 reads CASSYALMAGGATDTQYF. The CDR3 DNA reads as TGTGCCAGCAGTTACGCCCTTATGGCGGGAGGGGCCACAGATACGCAGTATTTT.